One sample yielded the 28 T cell receptor beta chains listed below, sequenced in a study of T cell responses to AZD1222 COVID-19 vaccine. Repertoires were generated with immunoSEQ multiplex PCR, while TCRdb's copy carries only in-frame clones and drops some. The sample lists under 200,000 clones, over 80% occurring once. Source: peripheral blood, taken on day 0 of AZD1222 vaccination. The receptor source for this set is an adult in good health.

The chain employs TRBV3-1 (or the pseudogene TRBV3-2) and TRBJ2-1; possible D gene TRBD2, 5 bases. Trimming left V 0 bases short and J 7 bases short, with 10 bases between. CDR3 size: 14 residues. Germline CDR1 reads LGHDT; CDR2 reads YNNKEL (reference sequence). CDR3: CASSQDRGRNEQFF. CDR3 sequence (DNA): TGTGCCAGCAGCCAAGATCGAGGGAGAAATGAGCAGTTCTTC.

The rearrangement uses TRBV19 and TRBJ1-4, with D perhaps TRBD1 (6 bases). Deletions cut 7 bases from V and 1 base from J, with 22 bases between. There are 18 residues in the CDR3. Germline V gene sequence: CDR1 LNHDA, CDR2 SQIVND (reference sequence). CDR3 in DNA: TGTGCCAGTAATCCAAAACCGATCCTACAGGGAACTAATGAAAAACTGTTTTTT. Residues: CASNPKPILQGTNEKLFF.

The chain is built from TRBV1 and TRBJ1-2. TRBV1 is listed as a pseudogene. The CDR3 contains 21 residues. The CDR3 protein is CTSSQENEKRETPKANYGYTF. CDR3 DNA sequence: TGCACCAGCAGCCAAGAAAACGAGAAACGGGAGACCCCGAAAGCTAACTATGGCTACACCTTC.

Here the CDR3 reads CSVRVAYEQYF. The CDR3 DNA is TGCAGCGTTCGGGTAGCCTACGAGCAGTACTTC. The V and J genes are TRBV29-1 and TRBJ2-7; D gene ambiguous. Trimming took 5 bases from V and 2 from J, leaving 7 bases between them. Germline values: CDR1 SQVTM, CDR2 ANQGSEA. The CDR3 totals 11 residues.

The chain carries TRBV28 and TRBJ1-1; 7 bases fit TRBD1. The trim removed 6 bases at V and 2 bases at J, leaving 9 bases unmatched. Germline V gene data show CDR1 as MDHEN and CDR2 as SYDVKM. CDR3 length equals 15 residues. The CDR3 loop reads CASRFDRDYNTEAFF. The CDR3 coding sequence is TGTGCCAGCAGGTTCGACAGGGATTATAACACTGAAGCTTTCTTT.

The rearrangement joins TRBV30 to TRBJ1-2; D not certain. The CDR3 spans 12 residues. The germline V and J ends were trimmed by 2 bases and 1 base, with 5 bases remaining between them. Germline V gene data show CDR1 as GTSNPN and CDR2 as SVGIG (reference sequence). For the CDR3, the DNA is TGTGCCTGGAGTAAGGGTAACTATGGCTACACCTTC. Translation: CAWSKGNYGYTF.

The CDR3: CATSLKKNTEAFF. CDR3 coding DNA: TGTGCCACCAGCCTGAAGAAAAACACTGAAGCTTTCTTT. The chain is built from TRBV15 and TRBJ1-1; unclear D gene. Deletions cut 5 bases from V and 2 bases from J, with 9 bases between. CDR1 is LNHNV, CDR2 YYDKDF, per germline (reference sequence). The CDR3 loop spans 13 amino acids.

The rearrangement uses TRBV27 and TRBJ1-5, with TRBD1 identical over 10 bases. CDR1 MNHEY and CDR2 SMNVEV come from the germline V gene (reference sequence). The CDR3 sequence is 15 residues long. The V segment lost 6 bases and the J segment 2 bases; nucleotides outside the gene matches: 4. The CDR3 here is CASSGGTGGNQPQHF. Here the CDR3 DNA reads TGTGCCAGCAGCGGGGGGACAGGGGGCAATCAGCCCCAGCATTTT.

This clone was picked up one time. The rearrangement joins TRBV18 to TRBJ2-3; the D gene could be TRBD1 or TRBD2 (5 bases each). The V gene's germline CDR1 is KGHSH and CDR2 LQKENI. This CDR3 spans 15 amino acids. V was cut by 5 bases and J by 3 bases, with 15 bases left in between. CDR3 amino acids: CASSSGRLQTDTQYF. The CDR3 DNA sequence: TGTGCCAGCTCATCGGGACGCCTGCAGACAGATACGCAGTATTTT.

The chain is built from TRBV14 and TRBJ1-4; D call uncertain. There are 15 residues in the CDR3. The germline V gene has CDR1 SGHDN and CDR2 FVKESK. Trimming left V 0 bases short and J 7 bases short, with 12 bases between. The CDR3 DNA reads as TGTGCCAGCAGCCAAGAAGGGCAGTTAAGTGAAAAACTGTTTTTT. It yields the protein CASSQEGQLSEKLFF.

The chain combines TRBV14 with TRBJ1-1; D is uncertain. Trimming stripped 2 bases from V and 2 bases from J, with 6 bases between. CDR1 and CDR2 from the germline V gene are SGHDN and FVKESK. The CDR3 sequence is 13 residues long. This CDR3 reads CASSQLQNTEAFF. CDR3 DNA: TGTGCCAGCAGCCAACTCCAAAACACTGAAGCTTTCTTT.

This clone was seen a single time. The V gene is TRBV29-1, the J gene TRBJ2-5; D ambiguous. The CDR3 totals 14 residues. CDR1 and CDR2 from the germline V gene are SQVTM and ANQGSEA. V was cut by 4 bases and J by 0 bases, with 12 bases left in between. For the CDR3, the DNA is TGCAGCGTTGCAGTCACAACCCACCAAGAGACCCAGTACTTC. It yields the protein CSVAVTTHQETQYF.

The rearrangement joins TRBV20-1 to TRBJ2-1, with 10 nucleotides matching TRBD2. The CDR3 spans 15 residues. Trimming cost V 3 bases and J 8 bases; bases outside gene matches: 10. Germline lookup yields CDR1 DFQATT and CDR2 SNEGSKA (reference sequence). CDR3: CSASGSSGSSDEQFF. DNA of the CDR3: TGCAGTGCTAGTGGGTCTAGCGGGAGTTCGGATGAGCAGTTCTTC.

The V and J genes are TRBV2 and TRBJ2-5, with TRBD2 matching 8 bases. The CDR3 is 15 residues long. The V gene end was trimmed by 6 bases and the J gene end by 6 bases; junction bases not matched to a gene: 12. Germline V gene sequence: CDR1 SNHLY, CDR2 FYNNEI. In DNA form, the CDR3 reads TGTGCCAGCAGCCCCCCTCCGCGGGGGGCGAAGACCCAGTACTTC. As protein: CASSPPPRGAKTQYF.

The rearrangement uses TRBV28 and TRBJ2-5; TRBD1 matches 11 bases. Germline lookup yields CDR1 MDHEN and CDR2 SYDVKM. The CDR3 loop spans 15 amino acids. V lost 7 bases, J lost 2 bases, and 6 bases stayed unmatched. This chain's CDR3 is CASTWGDRGQETQYF. In DNA, the CDR3 is TGTGCCAGCACCTGGGGGGACAGGGGGCAAGAGACCCAGTACTTC.

This sequence joins TRBV9 and TRBJ1-6; D remains ambiguous. The germline gives CDR1 SGDLS, CDR2 YYNGEE. Trimming removed 0 bases at V and 11 bases at J, with 12 bases between. This CDR3 spans 14 amino acids. CDR3 nucleotides: TGTGCCAGCAGCGTAGGTGGGAGGGATGCACCCCTCCACTTT. Translating gives CASSVGGRDAPLHF.

The V call is TRBV6-4, the J call TRBJ1-6; 7 nucleotides align to TRBD1. This CDR3 spans 14 amino acids. Germline lookup yields CDR1 MRHNA and CDR2 SNTAGT. Unmatched junction bases numbered 3, after V lost 3 bases and J lost 7 bases. In DNA, the CDR3 is TGTGCCAGCAGTGAAGGCAGGGGGAATTCACCCCTCCACTTT. Amino acids: CASSEGRGNSPLHF.

This chain uses TRBV9 with TRBJ1-5; D is undetermined. Trimming took 0 bases from V and 7 from J, leaving 11 bases between them. This CDR3 is 14 amino acids long. The germline CDR1 and CDR2 sequences are SGDLS and YYNGEE. CDR3 bases: TGTGCCAGCAGCGTAGGAGGTAGCGGCCAGCCCCAGCATTTT. Encoded protein: CASSVGGSGQPQHF.

V gene TRBV5-4 combines with J gene TRBJ2-7; 8 bases align to TRBD1. This CDR3 is 14 amino acids long. Trimming at V came to 4 bases and at J to 4 bases, leaving 7 bases not matched to a gene. CDR1 is SGHNT, CDR2 YYREEE, per germline (reference sequence). This chain's CDR3 is CASSPGQGGYEQYF. The CDR3 region has the DNA TGTGCCAGCAGCCCCGGACAGGGTGGTTACGAGCAGTACTTC.

This clone was recorded only once. V usage is TRBV5-6 and J usage is TRBJ1-1, with D unresolved. The germline CDR1 and CDR2 sequences are SGHDT and YYEEEE. The CDR3 covers 12 residues. Trimming stripped 3 bases from V and 1 base from J, with 4 bases between. The chain's CDR3 is CASSWGNTEAFF. In DNA form, the CDR3 reads TGTGCCAGCAGCTGGGGGAACACTGAAGCTTTCTTT.

This clone was seen a few times. The chain is built from TRBV7-9 and TRBJ2-7; D possibly matches TRBD1 or TRBD2 (5 bases each). The V end was cut by 5 bases, the J end by 3 bases, with 11 bases between. The CDR3 has 13 residues. CDR1 SEHNR and CDR2 FQNEAQ come from the germline V gene (reference sequence). In DNA, the CDR3 is TGTGCCAGCAGCCCGAGGGGTGACTACGAGCAGTACTTC. It yields the protein CASSPRGDYEQYF.

The genes are TRBV9 and TRBJ2-3, with TRBD2 identical over 13 bases. The CDR3 has 16 amino acids. V was clipped by 4 bases and J by 2 bases; unmatched bases: 4. Germline V gives CDR1 SGDLS, CDR2 YYNGEE. DNA for the CDR3: TGTGCCAGCAGCTACGGGACTAGCGGGGTCACAGATACGCAGTATTTT. It encodes CASSYGTSGVTDTQYF.

This clone appeared once. The chain uses TRBV2 and TRBJ1-2, with D unresolved. V lost 3 bases, J lost 7 bases, and 18 bases lay in between. The CDR3 is made up of 15 amino acids. Germline V lookup: CDR1 SNHLY, CDR2 FYNNEI. As DNA, the CDR3 is TGTGCCAGCAGTGATTTGGGCATTAAGGCTCCTGGCTACACCTTC. Protein sequence: CASSDLGIKAPGYTF.

The V and J genes are TRBV6-5 and TRBJ2-5; TRBD1 aligns across 7 bases. The J segment lost 4 bases and the V segment lost 4 bases, leaving 9 bases of the junction unmatched. This CDR3 region has 15 residues. From germline, CDR1 is MNHEY and CDR2 SVGAGI. DNA for the CDR3: TGTGCCAGCAGTTCCTTCGACAGGGTGGGAGAGACCCAGTACTTC. It specifies CASSSFDRVGETQYF.

This clone was observed a single time. The chain has TRBV30 and TRBJ2-7; 8 bases line up with TRBD1. This CDR3 spans 13 amino acids. The germline V gene encodes CDR1 GTSNPN and CDR2 SVGIG (reference sequence). The trim removed 7 bases at V and 3 bases at J, leaving 8 bases unmatched. CDR3 loop: CASKGTGDYEQYF. The CDR3, as DNA: TGTGCCTCCAAGGGGACAGGCGACTACGAGCAGTACTTC.

CDR3: CASRPSGVYNEQFF. The CDR3 DNA sequence: TGCGCCAGCCGTCCGTCCGGGGTATACAATGAGCAGTTCTTC. The chain combines TRBV5-1 with TRBJ2-1; weak D call: TRBD2 (5 bases). V was cut by 7 bases and J by 4 bases, with 15 bases left in between. This CDR3 contains 14 residues. Germline assignment: CDR1 SGHRS and CDR2 YFSETQ.

This chain joins TRBV6-5 and TRBJ2-7, with unresolved D. Germline CDR1 and CDR2: MNHEY and SVGAGI. This CDR3 is built from 16 residues. V lost 3 bases, J lost 5 bases, and 20 bases lay in between. The CDR3 reads CASSYLLYGVVHEQYF. Here the CDR3 DNA reads TGTGCCAGCAGTTATCTCCTCTACGGAGTCGTTCACGAGCAGTACTTC.

Only a few counts were recorded for this clone. The V call is TRBV27, the J call TRBJ2-7; no clear D. From germline, CDR1 is MNHEY and CDR2 SMNVEV (reference sequence). Trimming left V 3 bases short and J 2 bases short, with 11 bases between. This CDR3 has 14 residues. In nucleotides, the CDR3 is TGTGCCAGCAGTTTCTCCGGACCCCCCTACGAGCAGTACTTC. This codes for CASSFSGPPYEQYF.